Shown below are 4 T cell receptor beta chains from a single sample sequenced in a study of cytomegalovirus exposure and HLA in healthy donors (dated by TCRdb to 2015 to 2018). Library preparation employed the immunoSEQ multiplex PCR assay. For the multiplex PCR, a mixture combining 60 forward primers for TCR Vbeta segments and 13 reverse primers for TCR Jbeta segments was used. TCRdb obtained this table from immuneACCESS and retained in-frame rearrangements with V and J assigned. These tables miss some clones; where compared with another copy, unresolved V genes account for less than half of the shortfall, and the remainder is unexplained. Across this sample there are around 180,000 clones, with just under 80% seen only once. The ten largest clones take up over 10% of the sample. What was sequenced was PBMCs. Receptor source: a woman aged 45 to 65 in good health and CMV-seropositive.

The chain couples TRBV6-1 to TRBJ2-3; 9 bases line up with TRBD1. Per the germline V gene, CDR1 is MNHNS and CDR2 is SASEGT. This CDR3 has 12 residues. Losses at the gene ends were 2 bases for V and 13 bases for J; bases not matched to a gene: 4. The CDR3 here is CASSETGGAEYF. CDR3 DNA: TGTGCCAGCAGTGAAACAGGGGGCGCTGAGTATTTT.

There are a few counts of this clone. This rearrangement joins TRBV12-5 to TRBJ2-7; possibly TRBD1 for D (6 bases). The CDR3 totals 13 residues. CDR1 LGHNT and CDR2 FRNRAP come from the germline V gene. The germline V and J ends were trimmed by 1 base and 5 bases, with 9 bases remaining between them. The CDR3 DNA sequence: TGTGCTAGTGGTTTGGGGAACAGGGACGAGCAGTACTTC. It translates to CASGLGNRDEQYF.

The rearrangement uses TRBV7-8 and TRBJ1-6; TRBD1 aligns across 10 bases. Germline V lookup: CDR1 SGHVS, CDR2 FQNEAQ. The CDR3 contains 14 residues. J was trimmed by 10 bases and V by 4 bases; bases with no gene match: 4. The CDR3 DNA reads as TGTGCCAGCAGCTCCGGACAGGGGGGATCACCCCTCCACTTT. Its translation: CASSSGQGGSPLHF.

The rearrangement joins TRBV9 to TRBJ2-3; 10 nucleotides match TRBD2. Germline V lookup: CDR1 SGDLS, CDR2 YYNGEE. The V segment lost 4 bases and the J segment 4 bases; nucleotides outside the gene matches: 6. CDR3 length equals 15 residues. DNA of the CDR3: TGTGCCAGCAGCCTGTTAGCGGGGGGTGCAGATACGCAGTATTTT. Translation: CASSLLAGGADTQYF.